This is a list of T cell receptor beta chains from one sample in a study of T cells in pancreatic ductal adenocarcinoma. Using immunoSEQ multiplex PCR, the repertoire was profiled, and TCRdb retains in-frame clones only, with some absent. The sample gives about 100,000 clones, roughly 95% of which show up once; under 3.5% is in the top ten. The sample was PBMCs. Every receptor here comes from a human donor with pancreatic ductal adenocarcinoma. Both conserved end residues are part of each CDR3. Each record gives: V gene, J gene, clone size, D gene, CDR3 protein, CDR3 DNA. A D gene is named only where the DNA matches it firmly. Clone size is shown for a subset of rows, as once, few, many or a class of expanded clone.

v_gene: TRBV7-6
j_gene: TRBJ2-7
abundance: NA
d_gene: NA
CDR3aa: CASSSAPSATYEQYF
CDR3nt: TGTGCCAGCAGCTCTGCGCCTAGCGCAACTTACGAGCAGTACTTC

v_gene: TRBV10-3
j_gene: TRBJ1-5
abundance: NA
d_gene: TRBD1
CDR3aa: CAISAQGANNQPQHF
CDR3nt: TGTGCCATCAGTGCGCAGGGGGCTAACAATCAGCCCCAGCATTTT

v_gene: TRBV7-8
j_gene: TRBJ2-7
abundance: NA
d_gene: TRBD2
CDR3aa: CASSLESSGSSWEQYF
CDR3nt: TGTGCCAGCAGCTTAGAATCTAGCGGGAGTTCATGGGAGCAGTACTTC

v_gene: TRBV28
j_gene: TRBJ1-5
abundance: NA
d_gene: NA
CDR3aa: CASTYLDQPQHF
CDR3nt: TGTGCCAGCACCTACCTAGACCAGCCCCAGCATTTT

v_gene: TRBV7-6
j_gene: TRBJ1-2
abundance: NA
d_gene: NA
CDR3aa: CASSPTGYGYTF
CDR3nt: TGTGCCAGCAGCCCTACCGGGTATGGCTACACCTTC

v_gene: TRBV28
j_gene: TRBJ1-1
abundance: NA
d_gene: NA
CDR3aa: CASSLYAGAEGTEAFF
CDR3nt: TGTGCCAGCAGTTTATACGCGGGGGCCGAAGGCACTGAAGCTTTCTTT

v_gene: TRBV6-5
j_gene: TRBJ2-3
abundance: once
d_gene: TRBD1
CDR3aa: CASSYGTGGRDTQYF
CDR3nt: TGTGCCAGCAGTTACGGGACAGGGGGGCGGGATACGCAGTATTTT

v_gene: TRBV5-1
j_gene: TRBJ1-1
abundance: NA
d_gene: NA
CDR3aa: CATNTGRTANTEAFF
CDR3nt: TGCGCCACCAATACCGGACGGACAGCGAACACTGAAGCTTTCTTT

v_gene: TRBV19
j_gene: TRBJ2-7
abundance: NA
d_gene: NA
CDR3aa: CASSWSRGESYEQYF
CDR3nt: TGTGCCAGTAGTTGGAGTAGGGGCGAGTCCTACGAGCAGTACTTC

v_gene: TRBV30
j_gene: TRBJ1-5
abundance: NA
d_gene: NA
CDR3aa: CASPFEGRGYQPQHF
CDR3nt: TGTGCCTCTCCCTTCGAGGGCAGGGGCTATCAGCCCCAGCATTTT

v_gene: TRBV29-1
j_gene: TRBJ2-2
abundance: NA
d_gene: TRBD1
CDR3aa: CSVTGAGSLDGELFF
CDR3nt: TGCAGCGTTACAGGGGCTGGATCTTTGGACGGGGAGCTGTTTTTT

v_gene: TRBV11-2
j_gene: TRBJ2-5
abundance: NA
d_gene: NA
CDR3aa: CASSSGSHQGQETQYF
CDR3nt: TGTGCCAGCAGCTCAGGTAGTCATCAGGGACAAGAGACCCAGTACTTC

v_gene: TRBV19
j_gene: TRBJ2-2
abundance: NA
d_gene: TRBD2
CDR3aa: CASMQGLAGGSGELFF
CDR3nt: TGTGCCAGTATGCAGGGTCTAGCGGGAGGTTCCGGGGAGCTGTTTTTT

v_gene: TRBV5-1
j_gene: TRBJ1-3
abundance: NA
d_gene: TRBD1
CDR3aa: CASSLAGTASGNTIYF
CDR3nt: TGCGCCAGCAGCTTGGCCGGGACAGCATCTGGAAACACCATATATTTT

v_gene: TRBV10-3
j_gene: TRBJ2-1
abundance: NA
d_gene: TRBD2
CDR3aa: CAMGGVAGVFEQFF
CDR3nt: TGTGCCATGGGAGGGGTAGCGGGAGTATTTGAGCAGTTCTTC

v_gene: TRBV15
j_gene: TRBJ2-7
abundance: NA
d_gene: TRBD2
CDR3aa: CATSRYPLATRYEQYF
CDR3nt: TGTGCCACCAGCCGGTACCCACTAGCGACCCGATACGAGCAGTACTTC

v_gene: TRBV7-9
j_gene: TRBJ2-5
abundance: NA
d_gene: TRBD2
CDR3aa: CASSPTGRGETQYF
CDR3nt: TGTGCCAGCAGCCCAACCGGGAGGGGTGAGACCCAGTACTTC

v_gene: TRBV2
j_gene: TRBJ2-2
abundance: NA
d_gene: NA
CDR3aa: CASGAANTGELFF
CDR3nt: TGTGCCAGCGGGGCCGCTAACACCGGGGAGCTGTTTTTT

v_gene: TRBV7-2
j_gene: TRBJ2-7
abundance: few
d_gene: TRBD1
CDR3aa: CASSLDWTGLYEQYF
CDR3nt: TGTGCCAGCAGCTTAGACTGGACAGGGCTCTACGAGCAGTACTTC

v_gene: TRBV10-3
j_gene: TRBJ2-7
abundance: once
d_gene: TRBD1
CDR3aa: CAISEESTGAHEQYF
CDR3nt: TGTGCCATCAGTGAGGAGTCGACAGGGGCCCACGAGCAGTACTTC

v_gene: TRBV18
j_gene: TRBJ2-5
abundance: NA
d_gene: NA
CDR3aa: CASSPRVEEAQYF
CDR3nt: TGTGCCAGCTCACCAAGAGTAGAAGAGGCCCAGTACTTC

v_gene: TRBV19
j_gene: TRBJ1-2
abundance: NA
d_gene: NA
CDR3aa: CASTHLPEGGYTF
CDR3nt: TGTGCCAGTACTCACCTGCCGGAGGGAGGCTACACCTTC

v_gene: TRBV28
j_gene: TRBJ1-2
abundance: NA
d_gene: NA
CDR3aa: CASSQGGVGSYGYTF
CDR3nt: TGTGCCAGCTCCCAAGGAGGGGTGGGTAGCTATGGCTACACCTTC

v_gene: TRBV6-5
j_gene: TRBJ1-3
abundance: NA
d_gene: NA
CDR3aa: CASSKTGSSGNTIYF
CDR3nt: TGTGCCAGCAGCAAGACAGGCTCCTCTGGAAACACCATATATTTT

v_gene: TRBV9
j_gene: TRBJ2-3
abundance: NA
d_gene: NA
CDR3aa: CASSVAPAGFTDTQYF
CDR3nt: TGTGCCAGCAGCGTAGCGCCGGCGGGTTTCACAGATACGCAGTATTTT

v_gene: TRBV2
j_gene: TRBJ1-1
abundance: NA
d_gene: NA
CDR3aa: CASSVRRDYTEAFF
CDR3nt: TGTGCCAGCAGTGTCCGGAGAGACTACACTGAAGCTTTCTTT

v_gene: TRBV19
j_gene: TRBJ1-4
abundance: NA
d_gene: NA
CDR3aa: CASSSWTAKSEKLFF
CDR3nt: TGTGCCAGTAGTAGTTGGACAGCAAAAAGTGAAAAACTGTTTTTT